The 20 T cell receptor beta chains presented below share a single source sample, sequenced in a study of Ad26.COV2.S vaccination and SARS-CoV-2 variants. Treatment noted: some 20 received Ad26.COV2.S at low or high dose, single or two shots; five or six received placebo; per-sample allocation not given. All samples were drawn on day 63, counting from the first vaccine or placebo injection. The assay was immunoSEQ multiplex PCR, and TCRdb's table has in-frame clones only and misses some. The data hold about 400,000 clones, with 80% to 90% observed a single time. The sample was peripheral blood, taken in a trial of Ad26.COV2.S vaccine versus placebo. The receptor source for this set is a person between 18 and 65 years old who received the Ad26.COV2.S COVID-19 vaccine or a placebo.

The rearrangement uses TRBV11-3 and TRBJ1-2; a possible D gene is TRBD1 (5 bases). Trimming took off 5 bases at V and 5 bases at J, with 9 bases between the two ends. Germline-derived CDR1 and CDR2 are SGHNT and YENEEA. The CDR3 extends over 12 amino acids. CDR3 DNA: TGTGCCAGCAGCCAGGGACGGTATGGCTACACCTTC. This gives the protein CASSQGRYGYTF.

This chain uses TRBV13 with TRBJ2-2, with D perhaps TRBD1 (6 bases). The CDR3 has 20 residues. CDR1 PRHDT and CDR2 FYEKMQ come from the germline V gene (reference sequence). Trimming shortened V by 5 bases and J by 1 base, and 26 bases separated the two germline ends. The CDR3, as DNA: TGTGCCAGCAGCCCGGACTGGGGATACACCGGGACACAGAACACCGGGGAGCTGTTTTTT. It encodes CASSPDWGYTGTQNTGELFF.

This chain uses TRBV15 with TRBJ1-2, with no clear D. This CDR3 is built from 13 residues. V lost 4 bases and J 4 bases, leaving 10 bases between the germline ends. Germline-derived CDR1 and CDR2 are LNHNV and YYDKDF (reference sequence). CDR3 amino acids: CATSITEGYGYTF. In DNA form, the CDR3 reads TGTGCCACCAGCATAACTGAAGGCTATGGCTACACCTTC.

V and J are TRBV6-5 and TRBJ2-7; 7 nucleotides match TRBD1. Germline-derived CDR1 and CDR2 are MNHEY and SVGAGI. V shed 2 bases, J shed 0 bases, and the junction held 7 bases outside the gene matches. The CDR3 length is 16 residues. The CDR3, as DNA: TGTGCCAGCAGTTACAGGGGGCATCGGGGCTCCTACGAGCAGTACTTC. It translates to CASSYRGHRGSYEQYF.

This chain connects TRBV9 to TRBJ2-3; TRBD1 aligns across 8 bases. Germline V gene lookup returns CDR1 SGDLS and CDR2 YYNGEE. The ends lost 0 bases at V and 3 bases at J; junction bases unmatched: 6. CDR3 length: 16 amino acids. CDR3 region: CASSVGTGYGTDTQYF. The CDR3 nucleotides are TGTGCCAGCAGCGTAGGGACAGGGTATGGGACAGATACGCAGTATTTT.

The chain joins TRBV7-6 to TRBJ1-6; D might be TRBD1 (5 bases). Trimming removed 0 bases at V and 3 bases at J, with 9 bases between. CDR1 SGHVS and CDR2 FNYEAQ come from the germline V gene. CDR3 length: 16 amino acids. The CDR3 sequence is CASSLALGDYNSPLHF. The DNA of the CDR3 is TGTGCCAGCAGCTTAGCGCTGGGGGACTATAATTCACCCCTCCACTTT.

CDR3 sequence reads: CASSLGQGETEAFF. CDR3 DNA: TGTGCCAGCAGCTTAGGACAGGGGGAGACTGAAGCTTTCTTT. The gene calls are TRBV7-2 and TRBJ1-1, with TRBD1 matching 9 bases. CDR3 length: 14 residues. The germline V gene has CDR1 SGHTA and CDR2 FQGNSA. V gave up 1 base and J gave up 5 bases; unmatched junction bases: 2.

The chain has TRBV4-3 and TRBJ2-7; D possibly uses TRBD1 or TRBD2 (5 bases each). CDR3 size: 16 residues. V was trimmed by 0 bases and J by 1 base, leaving 13 bases between them. The germline V gene encodes CDR1 LGHNA and CDR2 YSLEER. CDR3 residues: CASSQERGVSSYEQYF. The CDR3 DNA sequence: TGCGCCAGCAGCCAAGAAAGGGGAGTTTCGTCCTACGAGCAGTACTTC.

The chain uses TRBV2 and TRBJ1-1; D is ambiguous. V lost 6 bases and J 10 bases, leaving 18 bases between the germline ends. This CDR3 comprises 13 residues. Germline-derived CDR1 and CDR2 are SNHLY and FYNNEI. This CDR3 reads CASSLDGEAGAFF. The CDR3 bases are TGTGCCAGCAGCCTGGACGGGGAGGCTGGAGCTTTCTTT.

The rearrangement links TRBV5-6 to TRBJ2-5; D unresolved. This CDR3 spans 16 amino acids. V lost 2 bases and J lost 0, with 14 bases in between. Germline V gene data show CDR1 as SGHDT and CDR2 as YYEEEE. CDR3 region: CASSLRVRTYQETQYF. As DNA, the CDR3 is TGTGCCAGCAGCTTAAGGGTAAGGACGTACCAAGAGACCCAGTACTTC.

This clone occurred once. The chain employs TRBV7-9 and TRBJ2-7, with 9 bases identical to TRBD1. V dropped 3 bases and J dropped 5; count of bases not matched to a gene: 8. The CDR3 length is 15 residues. Germline V gene sequence: CDR1 SEHNR, CDR2 FQNEAQ (reference sequence). Here the CDR3 reads CASSFYWDRAHEQYF. The CDR3 DNA is TGTGCCAGCAGCTTTTACTGGGACAGGGCGCACGAGCAGTACTTC.

The chain combines TRBV7-2 with TRBJ2-6, with 7 nucleotides matching TRBD1. CDR1 and CDR2 (germline): SGHTA, FQGNSA. This CDR3 is 17 amino acids long. The junction had 10 bases not matched to a gene; V was cut back by 4 bases and J by 4 bases. The CDR3: CASSSSTGAAGANVLTF. The CDR3 DNA follows: TGTGCCAGCAGCTCAAGTACAGGGGCAGCAGGGGCCAACGTCCTGACTTTC.

The chain recombines TRBV5-4 with TRBJ2-1; possibly TRBD1 for D (6 bases). V was shortened by 5 bases and J by 2 bases, with 23 bases between the two germline ends. Germline CDR1 SGHNT, CDR2 YYREEE (reference sequence). This CDR3 is built from 18 residues. CDR3 bases: TGTGCCAGCAGTTCACAACGAGGGGGATCGGCGGCCTACAATGAGCAGTTCTTC. As protein: CASSSQRGGSAAYNEQFF.

This sequence joins TRBV9 and TRBJ1-1; D may be TRBD1 (6 bases). V was clipped by 3 bases and J by 5 bases, with 14 bases between them. The V gene's germline CDR1 is SGDLS and CDR2 YYNGEE. The CDR3 loop spans 14 amino acids. The CDR3 spells CASSGVGGGTEAFF. CDR3 bases: TGTGCCAGCAGCGGAGTAGGGGGAGGAACTGAAGCTTTCTTT.

This clone was recorded many times. The gene calls are TRBV7-9 and TRBJ1-6; D uncertain. Trimming shortened V by 2 bases and J by 10 bases, and 15 bases separated the two germline ends. Germline V lookup: CDR1 SEHNR, CDR2 FQNEAQ (reference sequence). The CDR3 covers 15 residues. The CDR3 loop is CASSLSLSVGSPLHF. The CDR3 coding sequence is TGTGCCAGCAGCTTATCCCTCTCAGTGGGATCACCCCTCCACTTT.

This chain joins TRBV3-1 (or the pseudogene TRBV3-2) and TRBJ2-7; D is possibly TRBD1 or TRBD2 (5 bases each). This CDR3 has 16 amino acids. Germline V gene sequence: CDR1 LGHDT, CDR2 YNNKEL (reference sequence). Trimming stripped 0 bases from V and 3 bases from J, with 15 bases between. The CDR3 here is CASSQDPGTELYEQYF. CDR3 sequence (DNA): TGTGCCAGCAGCCAAGATCCCGGGACGGAGCTCTACGAGCAGTACTTC.

This sequence joins TRBV6-2 or TRBV6-3 and TRBJ1-2; D is undetermined. Trimming cost V 4 bases and J 2 bases, with 14 bases left between them. Germline loops: CDR1 MNHEY, CDR2 SVGEGT. There are 15 residues in the CDR3. Here the CDR3 reads CASSFVARPNYGYTF. CDR3 sequence (DNA): TGTGCCAGCAGTTTCGTGGCGCGACCCAACTATGGCTACACCTTC.

The rearrangement uses TRBV5-4 and TRBJ2-7; D could derive from TRBD1 or TRBD2 (5 bases each). Trimming pared 3 bases from V and 3 bases from J, leaving 7 bases between. The germline CDR1 and CDR2 sequences are SGHNT and YYREEE (reference sequence). The CDR3 extends over 12 amino acids. The CDR3 region has the DNA TGTGCCAGCAGCTGGGGGAGCTACGAGCAGTACTTC. Protein sequence: CASSWGSYEQYF. Full variable domain (remainder filled in from reference TRBV5-4 and TRBJ2-7): ETGVTQSPTHLIKTRGQQVTLRCSSQSGHNTVSWYQQALGQGPQFIFQYYREEENGRGNFPPRFSGLQFPNYSSELNVNALELDDSALYLCASSWGSYEQYFGPGTRLTVT.

The chain uses TRBV6-1 and TRBJ2-7; the D gene is possibly TRBD2 (5 bases). The V gene's germline CDR1 is MNHNS and CDR2 SASEGT. Trimming removed 1 base at V and 3 bases at J, with 13 bases between. CDR3 length equals 15 residues. CDR3 amino acids: CASSEGEGPNYEQYF. The CDR3 DNA is TGTGCCAGCAGTGAAGGAGAGGGCCCCAACTACGAGCAGTACTTC.

V usage is TRBV4-1 and J usage is TRBJ1-3, with D unresolved. Per the germline V gene, CDR1 is MGHRA and CDR2 is YSYEKL. The CDR3 consists of 14 residues. Trimming cost V 0 bases and J 4 bases, with 7 bases left between them. CDR3: CASSQDWEGNTIYF. CDR3 bases: TGCGCCAGCAGCCAAGATTGGGAGGGAAACACCATATATTTT.